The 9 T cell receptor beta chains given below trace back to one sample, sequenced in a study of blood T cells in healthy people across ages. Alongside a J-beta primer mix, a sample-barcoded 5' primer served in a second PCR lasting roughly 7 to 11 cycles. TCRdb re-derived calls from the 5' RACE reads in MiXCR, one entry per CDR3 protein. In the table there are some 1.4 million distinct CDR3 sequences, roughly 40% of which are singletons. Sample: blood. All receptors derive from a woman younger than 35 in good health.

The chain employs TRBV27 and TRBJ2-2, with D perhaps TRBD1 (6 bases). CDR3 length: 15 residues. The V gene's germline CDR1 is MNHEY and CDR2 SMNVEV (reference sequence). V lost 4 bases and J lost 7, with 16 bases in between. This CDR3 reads CASSWGRGLDGELFF. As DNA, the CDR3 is TGTGCCAGCAGTTGGGGCAGGGGATTAGACGGGGAGCTGTTTTTT.

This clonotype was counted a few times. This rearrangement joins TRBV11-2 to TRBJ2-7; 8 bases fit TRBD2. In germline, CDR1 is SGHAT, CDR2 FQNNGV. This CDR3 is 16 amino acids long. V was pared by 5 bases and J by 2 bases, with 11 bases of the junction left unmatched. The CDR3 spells CASSTPLAGRTYEQYF. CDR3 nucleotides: TGTGCCAGCAGCACCCCCCTAGCGGGTAGAACCTACGAGCAGTACTTC.

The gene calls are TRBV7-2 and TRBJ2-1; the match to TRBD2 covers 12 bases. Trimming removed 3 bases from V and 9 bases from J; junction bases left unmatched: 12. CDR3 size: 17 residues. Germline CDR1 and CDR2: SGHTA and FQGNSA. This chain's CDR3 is CASSFRSTSGSKGEQFF. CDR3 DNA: TGTGCCAGCAGCTTCCGTTCGACTAGCGGGAGTAAGGGTGAGCAGTTCTTC.

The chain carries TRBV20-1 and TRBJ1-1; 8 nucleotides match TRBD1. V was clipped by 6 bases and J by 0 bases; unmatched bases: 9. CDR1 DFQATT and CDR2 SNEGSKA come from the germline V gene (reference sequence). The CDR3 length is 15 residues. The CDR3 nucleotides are TGCAGTGCCCAACTACAGGGGGGCATGAACACTGAAGCTTTCTTT. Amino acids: CSAQLQGGMNTEAFF.

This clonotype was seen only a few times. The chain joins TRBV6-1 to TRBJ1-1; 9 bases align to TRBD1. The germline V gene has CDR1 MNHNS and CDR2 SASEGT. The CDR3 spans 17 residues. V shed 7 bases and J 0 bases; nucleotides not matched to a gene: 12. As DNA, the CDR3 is TGTGCCAGCATCTCCCTGCGACAGGGGGGGATGAACACTGAAGCTTTCTTT. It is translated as CASISLRQGGMNTEAFF.

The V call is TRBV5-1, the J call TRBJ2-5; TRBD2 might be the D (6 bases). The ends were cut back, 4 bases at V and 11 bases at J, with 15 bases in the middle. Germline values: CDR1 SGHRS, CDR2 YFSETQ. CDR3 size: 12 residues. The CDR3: CASSQDYLLQYF. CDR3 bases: TGCGCCAGCAGCCAGGACTACCTACTGCAGTACTTC.

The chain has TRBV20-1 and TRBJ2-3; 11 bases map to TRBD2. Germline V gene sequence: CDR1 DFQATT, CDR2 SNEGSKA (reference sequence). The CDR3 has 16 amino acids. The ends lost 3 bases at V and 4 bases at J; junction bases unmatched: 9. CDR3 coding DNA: TGCAGTGCTAGGGGCCCGGGACTAGCGGTATCAGATACGCAGTATTTT. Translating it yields CSARGPGLAVSDTQYF.

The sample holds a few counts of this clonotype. The CDR3 DNA reads as TGCGCCAGCAGCGAGGGACTAGCGGCCTACAATGAGCAGTTCTTC. Its protein product is CASSEGLAAYNEQFF. The chain couples TRBV5-1 to TRBJ2-1, with 11 positions matching TRBD2. Trimming cost V 4 bases and J 2 bases; bases outside gene matches: 2. The germline V gene encodes CDR1 SGHRS and CDR2 YFSETQ. CDR3 length equals 15 residues.

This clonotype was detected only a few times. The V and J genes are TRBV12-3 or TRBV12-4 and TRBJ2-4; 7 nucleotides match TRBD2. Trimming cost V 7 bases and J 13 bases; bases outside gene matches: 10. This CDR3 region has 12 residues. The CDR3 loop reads CASTTGGAQQYF. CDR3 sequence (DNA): TGTGCCAGCACCACGGGGGGAGCGCAGCAGTACTTC.